This paragraph reports one T cell receptor beta chain. The antigen is not known. This entry is derived from a study of T cell responses to AZD1222 COVID-19 vaccine. Study results and caveats: Among the donors, most were white British and more were female, and clonal diversity was possibly underestimated.

Clones were read by immunoSEQ multiplex PCR, and TCRdb kept only the in-frame ones, dropping some. The profile shows about 190,000 clones, 85% to 95% of them singletons. The receptor was derived from an adult who received the MenACWY meningococcal vaccine as a control. Sequencing used peripheral blood, obtained 28 days after the second dose of the MenACWY control vaccine.

The DNA for the CDR3 is TGTGCCAGCAGTGAGCCGCCGGGACAGAGGGATTCACCCCTCCACTTT. Protein sequence: CASSEPPGQRDSPLHF. V usage is TRBV27 and J usage is TRBJ1-6, with 7 nucleotides matching TRBD1. Germline V CDR1 and CDR2: MNHEY, SMNVEV (reference sequence). After removal of 5 bases from V and 8 bases from J, the junction contained 12 bases not matched to a gene. CDR3 length equals 16 residues.